This T cell receptor (beta chain) is drawn from a study of blood T cell repertoires in COVID-19. At the level of the study: Samples came from the United States, Italy and Spain, spanning acute and convalescent COVID-19. PBMCs, B-cell-depleted T cells, or T cells were the source of the cDNA or gDNA that made up the material.

Some clones are missing from TCRdb's copy, which holds only in-frame ones; the method was immunoSEQ multiplex PCR. The sample records 90,000 to 120,000 clones, roughly 85% being singletons. Donors of Cohort 3 who recovered were those that had two negative PCRs, clearance, or symptom resolution. V dropped 7 bases and J dropped 6; count of bases not matched to a gene: 8. The germline gives CDR1 LNHDA, CDR2 SQIVND (reference sequence). The CDR3 loop spans 14 amino acids. Sequenced input: PBMCs or T cells enriched from blood (not recorded which). The source of this sequence is a woman in her 50s who had recovered from COVID-19. The chain recombines TRBV19 with TRBJ1-1, with TRBD1 matching 10 bases. Here the CDR3 reads CASILLGQGAEAFF. In DNA form, the CDR3 reads TGTGCCAGTATTCTTCTCGGACAGGGGGCTGAAGCTTTCTTT.